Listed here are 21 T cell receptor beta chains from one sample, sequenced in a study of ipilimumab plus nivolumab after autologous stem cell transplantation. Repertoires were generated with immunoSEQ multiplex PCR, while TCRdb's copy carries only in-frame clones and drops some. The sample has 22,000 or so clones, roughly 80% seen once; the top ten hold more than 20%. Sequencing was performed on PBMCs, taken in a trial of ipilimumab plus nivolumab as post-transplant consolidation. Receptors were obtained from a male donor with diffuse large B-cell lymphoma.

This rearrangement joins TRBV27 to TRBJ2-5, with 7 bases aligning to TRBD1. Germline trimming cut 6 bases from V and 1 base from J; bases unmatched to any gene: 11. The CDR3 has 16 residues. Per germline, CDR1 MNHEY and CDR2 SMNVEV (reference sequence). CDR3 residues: CASRDTQGSFQETQYF. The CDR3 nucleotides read TGTGCCAGCAGAGACACACAGGGGTCCTTCCAAGAGACCCAGTACTTC.

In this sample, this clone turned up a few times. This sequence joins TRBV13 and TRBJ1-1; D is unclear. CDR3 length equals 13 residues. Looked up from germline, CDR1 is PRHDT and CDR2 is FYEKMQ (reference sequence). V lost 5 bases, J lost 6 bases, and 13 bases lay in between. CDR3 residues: CASSTYSSSEAFF. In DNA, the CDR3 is TGTGCCAGCAGCACGTACTCCTCGTCTGAAGCTTTCTTT.

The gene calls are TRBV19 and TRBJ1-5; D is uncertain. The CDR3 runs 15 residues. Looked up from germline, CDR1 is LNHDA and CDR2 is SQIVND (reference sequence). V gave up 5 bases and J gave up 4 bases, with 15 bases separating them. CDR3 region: CASSPPLGWNQPQHF. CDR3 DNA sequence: TGTGCCAGTAGTCCCCCCCTGGGGTGGAATCAGCCCCAGCATTTT.

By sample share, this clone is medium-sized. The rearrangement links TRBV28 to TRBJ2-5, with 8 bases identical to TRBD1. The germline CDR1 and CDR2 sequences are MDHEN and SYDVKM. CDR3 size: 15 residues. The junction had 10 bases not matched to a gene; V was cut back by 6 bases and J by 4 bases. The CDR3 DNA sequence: TGTGCCAGCAGCCCCAGGGGGCTGGAAGGAGAGACCCAGTACTTC. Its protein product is CASSPRGLEGETQYF.

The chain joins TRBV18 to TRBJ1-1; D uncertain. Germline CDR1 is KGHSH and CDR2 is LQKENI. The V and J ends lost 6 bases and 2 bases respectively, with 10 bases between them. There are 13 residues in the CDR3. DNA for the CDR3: TGTGCCAGCTCCTGGACCAGTAACACTGAAGCTTTCTTT. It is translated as CASSWTSNTEAFF.

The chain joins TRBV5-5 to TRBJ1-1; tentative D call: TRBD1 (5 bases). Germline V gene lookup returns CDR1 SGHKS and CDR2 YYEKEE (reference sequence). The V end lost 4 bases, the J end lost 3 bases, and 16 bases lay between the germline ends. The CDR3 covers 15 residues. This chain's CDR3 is CASSEGTTTDTEAFF. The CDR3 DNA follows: TGTGCCAGCAGCGAGGGGACTACTACGGACACTGAAGCTTTCTTT.

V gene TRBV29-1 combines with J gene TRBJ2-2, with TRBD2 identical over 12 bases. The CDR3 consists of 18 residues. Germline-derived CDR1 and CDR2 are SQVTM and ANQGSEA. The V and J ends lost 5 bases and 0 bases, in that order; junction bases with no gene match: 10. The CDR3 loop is CSVTQRLAGAANTGELFF. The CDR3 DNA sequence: TGCAGCGTTACCCAGAGACTAGCGGGGGCCGCGAACACCGGGGAGCTGTTTTTT.

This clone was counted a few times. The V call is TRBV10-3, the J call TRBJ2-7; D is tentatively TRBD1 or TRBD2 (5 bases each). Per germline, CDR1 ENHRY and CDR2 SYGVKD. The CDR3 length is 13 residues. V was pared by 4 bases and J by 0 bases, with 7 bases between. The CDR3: CAISGGVSYEQYF. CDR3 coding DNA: TGTGCCATCAGTGGAGGGGTCTCCTACGAGCAGTACTTC.

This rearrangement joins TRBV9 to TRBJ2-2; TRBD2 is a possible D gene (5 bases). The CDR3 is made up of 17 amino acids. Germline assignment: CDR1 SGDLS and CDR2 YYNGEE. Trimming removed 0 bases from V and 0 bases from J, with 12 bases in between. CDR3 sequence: CASSVDTGWANTGELFF. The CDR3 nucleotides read TGTGCCAGCAGCGTAGATACGGGATGGGCGAACACCGGGGAGCTGTTTTTT.

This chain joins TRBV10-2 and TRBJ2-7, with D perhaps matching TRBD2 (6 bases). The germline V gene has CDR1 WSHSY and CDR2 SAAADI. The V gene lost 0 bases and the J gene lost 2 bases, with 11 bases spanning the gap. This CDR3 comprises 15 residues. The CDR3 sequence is CASSESTSPTYEQYF. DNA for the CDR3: TGCGCCAGCAGTGAGTCTACTAGCCCTACCTACGAGCAGTACTTC.

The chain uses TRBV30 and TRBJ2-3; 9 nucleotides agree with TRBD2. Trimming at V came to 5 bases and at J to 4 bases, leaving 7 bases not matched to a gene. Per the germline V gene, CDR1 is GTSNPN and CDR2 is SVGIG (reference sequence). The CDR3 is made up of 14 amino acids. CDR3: CAWGSGSGSDTQYF. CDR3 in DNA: TGTGCCTGGGGTAGCGGGAGTGGATCAGATACGCAGTATTTT.

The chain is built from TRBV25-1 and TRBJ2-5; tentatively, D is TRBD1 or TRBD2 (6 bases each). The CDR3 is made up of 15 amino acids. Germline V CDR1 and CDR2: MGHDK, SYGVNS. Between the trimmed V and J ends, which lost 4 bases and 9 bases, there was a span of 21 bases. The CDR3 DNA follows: TGTGCCAGCAGTGGAGGGGGAGGCCTGTACGGGTCCCAGTACTTC. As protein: CASSGGGGLYGSQYF.

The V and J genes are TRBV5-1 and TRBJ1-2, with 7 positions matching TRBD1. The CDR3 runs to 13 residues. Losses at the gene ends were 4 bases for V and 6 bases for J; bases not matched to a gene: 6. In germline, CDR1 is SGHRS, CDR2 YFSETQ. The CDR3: CASSVTGYDGYTF. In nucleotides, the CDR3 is TGCGCCAGCAGCGTGACAGGGTACGATGGCTACACCTTC.

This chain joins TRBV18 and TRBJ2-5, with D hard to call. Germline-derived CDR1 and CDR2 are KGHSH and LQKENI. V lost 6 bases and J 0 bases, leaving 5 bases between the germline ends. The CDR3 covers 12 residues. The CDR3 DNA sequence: TGTGCCAGCTCCCTAAACCAAGAGACCCAGTACTTC. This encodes CASSLNQETQYF.

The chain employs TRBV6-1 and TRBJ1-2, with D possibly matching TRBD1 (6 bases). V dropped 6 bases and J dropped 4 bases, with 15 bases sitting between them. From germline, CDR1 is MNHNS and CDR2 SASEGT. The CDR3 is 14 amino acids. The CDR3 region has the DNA TGTGCCAGCAGCGAACAGGGTTTAGGCTATGGCTACACCTTC. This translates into CASSEQGLGYGYTF.

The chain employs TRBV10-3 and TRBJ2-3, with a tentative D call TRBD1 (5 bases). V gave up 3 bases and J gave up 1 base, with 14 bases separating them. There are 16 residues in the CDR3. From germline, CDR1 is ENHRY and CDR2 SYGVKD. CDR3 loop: CAISDELGRGTDTQYF. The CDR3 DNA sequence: TGTGCCATCAGTGATGAATTGGGCAGGGGCACAGATACGCAGTATTTT.

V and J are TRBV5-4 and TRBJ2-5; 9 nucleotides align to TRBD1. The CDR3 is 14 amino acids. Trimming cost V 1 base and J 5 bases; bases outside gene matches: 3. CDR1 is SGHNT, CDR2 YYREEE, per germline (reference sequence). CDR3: CASSLNRGRETQYF. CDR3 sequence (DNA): TGTGCCAGCAGCTTGAACAGGGGGCGGGAGACCCAGTACTTC.

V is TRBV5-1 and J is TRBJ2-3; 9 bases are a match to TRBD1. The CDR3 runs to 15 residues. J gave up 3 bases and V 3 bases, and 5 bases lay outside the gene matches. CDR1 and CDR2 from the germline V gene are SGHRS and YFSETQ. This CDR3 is CASSSTGQGTDTQYF. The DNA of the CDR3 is TGCGCCAGCAGCTCGACGGGACAGGGAACAGATACGCAGTATTTT.

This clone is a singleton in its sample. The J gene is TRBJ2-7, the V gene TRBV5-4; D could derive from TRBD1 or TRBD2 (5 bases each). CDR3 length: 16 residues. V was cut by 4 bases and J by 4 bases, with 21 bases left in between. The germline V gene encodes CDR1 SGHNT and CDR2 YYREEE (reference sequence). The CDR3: CASSPGTNQGVYEQYF. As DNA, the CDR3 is TGTGCCAGCAGCCCAGGGACCAACCAAGGAGTATACGAGCAGTACTTC.

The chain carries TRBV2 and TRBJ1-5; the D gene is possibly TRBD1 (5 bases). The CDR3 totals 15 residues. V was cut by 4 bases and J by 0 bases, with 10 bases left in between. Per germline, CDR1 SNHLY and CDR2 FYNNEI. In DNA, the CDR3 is TGTGCCAGCAGTGGGGGACGGTATAGCAATCAGCCCCAGCATTTT. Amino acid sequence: CASSGGRYSNQPQHF.

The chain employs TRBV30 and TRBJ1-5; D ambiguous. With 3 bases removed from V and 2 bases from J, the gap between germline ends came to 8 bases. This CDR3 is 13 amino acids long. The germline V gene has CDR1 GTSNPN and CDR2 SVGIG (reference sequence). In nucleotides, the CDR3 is TGTGCCTGGAGAATAGGAGGCAATCAGCCCCAGCATTTT. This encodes CAWRIGGNQPQHF.